This passage covers 29 T cell receptor beta chains from one sample sequenced in a study of T cells in Graves' hyperthyroidism and ophthalmopathy. RNA transcripts gave rise to amplified TCR beta CDR3 regions. Researchers ran a first-round RT-PCR on the TCR CDR3 using the HTBI primer set. TCRdb fed the multiplex PCR reads into MiXCR, producing one record per CDR3 protein. The sample comprises fewer than 450,000 distinct CDR3 sequences, about an eighth of which are singletons, and 25% to 30% rests with the top ten. The sample consisted of blood. Source of these receptors: a man aged 45-60 years with Graves' ophthalmopathy.

A few counts support this clonotype. The chain uses TRBV24-1 and TRBJ2-1, with 7 bases that match TRBD1. CDR3 length: 16 residues. J was trimmed by 0 bases and V by 4 bases; bases with no gene match: 5. Germline V gives CDR1 KGHDR, CDR2 SFDVKD. CDR3 sequence: CATSESDRASYNEQFF. CDR3 in DNA: TGTGCCACCAGTGAGAGTGACAGGGCCTCCTACAATGAGCAGTTCTTC.

This clonotype was seen a handful of times. The chain employs TRBV5-1 and TRBJ1-2; TRBD1 aligns across 10 bases. CDR1 and CDR2 (germline): SGHRS, YFSETQ. The CDR3 runs 13 residues. Trimming at V came to 5 bases and at J to 6 bases, leaving 4 bases not matched to a gene. CDR3 in DNA: TGCGCCAGCAGAGGACAGGGGGGTCATGGCTACACCTTC. Translating gives CASRGQGGHGYTF. Based on the CDR3 plus reference TRBV5-1 and TRBJ1-2, the full variable domain is KAGVTQTPRYLIKTRGQQVTLSCSPISGHRSVSWYQQTPGQGLQFLFEYFSETQRNKGNFPGRFSGRQFSNSRSEMNVSTLELGDSALYLCASRGQGGHGYTFGSGTRLTVV.

This clonotype was counted at least ten times. The chain couples TRBV2 to TRBJ2-5; D unclear. CDR3 length equals 14 residues. Germline CDR1 and CDR2: SNHLY and FYNNEI. Trimming shortened V by 2 bases and J by 5 bases, and 12 bases separated the two germline ends. CDR3 in DNA: TGTGCCAGCAGTGAAAGGCGGATGGTTGAGACCCAGTACTTC. Its translation: CASSERRMVETQYF.

This clonotype came up a few times. The chain links TRBV5-1 to TRBJ2-4, with TRBD1 matching 9 bases. Germline CDR1 is SGHRS and CDR2 is YFSETQ. After removal of 0 bases from V and 5 bases from J, the junction contained 6 bases not matched to a gene. The CDR3 is 16 residues long. CDR3 residues: CASSLGGTGTENIQYF. The CDR3 DNA sequence: TGCGCCAGCAGCTTGGGGGGGACAGGGACGGAAAACATTCAGTACTTC.

About this clonotype: Given the absence of the conserved phenylalanine or tryptophan at the CDR3 end, a read error is likely. This CDR3 reads CASSQDVWDRSYEQYS. The CDR3 DNA reads as TGCGCCAGCAGCCAAGATGTGTGGGATCGATCCTACGAGCAGTACTCC. The chain joins TRBV4-1 to TRBJ2-7, with D unclear. The CDR3 length is 16 residues. The V gene's germline CDR1 is MGHRA and CDR2 YSYEKL. The ends were cut back, 0 bases at V and 1 base at J, with 13 bases in the middle.

V usage is TRBV7-8 and J usage is TRBJ2-1, with D perhaps matching TRBD1 or TRBD2 (5 bases each). The CDR3 runs 13 residues. Deletions cut 5 bases from V and 6 bases from J, with 11 bases between. The germline CDR1 and CDR2 sequences are SGHVS and FQNEAQ. The CDR3 is CASSTGLSNEQFF. The CDR3 DNA sequence: TGTGCCAGCAGCACAGGACTGAGCAATGAGCAGTTCTTC.

This clonotype occurred many times. The chain is built from TRBV20-1 and TRBJ1-4; no firm D call. The CDR3 extends over 14 amino acids. Germline V lookup: CDR1 DFQATT, CDR2 SNEGSKA (reference sequence). V lost 6 bases and J 7 bases, leaving 18 bases between the germline ends. The chain's CDR3 is CSALLGGVGEKLFF. CDR3 bases: TGCAGTGCCCTCTTGGGTGGGGTGGGTGAAAAACTGTTTTTT.

This clonotype was observed many times. CDR3 in DNA: TGCGCCAGCCTTCCCAGTGTCGGGACAGGCGCAGATACGCAGTATTTT. It codes for CASLPSVGTGADTQYF. The chain carries TRBV5-1 and TRBJ2-3, with 8 bases lining up with TRBD1. The germline CDR1 and CDR2 sequences are SGHRS and YFSETQ. Germline trimming cut 7 bases from V and 4 bases from J; bases unmatched to any gene: 14. The CDR3 has 16 residues.

At least ten counts were recorded for this clonotype. This chain joins TRBV7-8 and TRBJ1-5; 10 nucleotides align to TRBD1. Germline CDR1 is SGHVS and CDR2 is FQNEAQ. The CDR3 covers 15 residues. Trimming removed 0 bases from V and 6 bases from J; junction bases left unmatched: 2. DNA for the CDR3: TGTGCCAGCAGCTTAGCGGGACAGGGGCTTCAGCCCCAGCATTTT. It yields the protein CASSLAGQGLQPQHF.

This rearrangement joins TRBV5-1 to TRBJ2-3; the D is unclear. CDR1 and CDR2 (germline): SGHRS, YFSETQ. V lost 1 base to trimming and J lost 0 bases, with 6 bases between them. The CDR3 is 14 amino acids. The CDR3 loop reads CASSLMSSTDTQYF. The CDR3 DNA is TGCGCCAGCAGCTTGATGTCTAGCACAGATACGCAGTATTTT.

This clonotype was detected many times. V and J are TRBV24-1 and TRBJ2-3; 10 nucleotides align to TRBD1. V lost 4 bases, J lost 0 bases, and 12 bases stayed unmatched. The CDR3 runs 19 residues. Germline assignment: CDR1 KGHDR and CDR2 SFDVKD. The CDR3 DNA is TGTGCCACCAGTGACGGTCCCGGGACAGGGGACGGTAGCACAGATACGCAGTATTTT. Amino acid sequence: CATSDGPGTGDGSTDTQYF.

The sample holds many counts of this clonotype. The chain links TRBV3-1 to TRBJ2-6; 7 bases are shared with TRBD1. Germline CDR1 reads LGHDT; CDR2 reads YNNKEL (reference sequence). The CDR3 consists of 18 residues. V was clipped by 0 bases and J by 1 base; unmatched bases: 6. CDR3 amino acids: CASSQETGLLSGANVLTF. CDR3 nucleotide sequence: TGTGCCAGCAGCCAAGAGACAGGGCTTTTGTCTGGGGCCAACGTCCTGACTTTC.

A remark on this clonotype: A much larger clonotype is one base distant, so this may be a read error. This chain connects TRBV7-2 to TRBJ2-7, with a tentative D call TRBD2 (6 bases). V lost 2 bases and J 1 base, leaving 12 bases between the germline ends. CDR1 is SGHTA and CDR2 is FQGNSA in the germline V gene. This CDR3 spans 15 amino acids. The CDR3 reads CASSLQLAGSYEQYF. CDR3 in DNA: TGTGCCAGCAGCTTACAGTTGGCGGGATCCTACGAGCAGTACTTC.

The chain couples TRBV4-1 to TRBJ2-7; 7 positions match TRBD2. CDR1 and CDR2 from the germline V gene are MGHRA and YSYEKL. This CDR3 comprises 16 residues. The V gene end was trimmed by 0 bases and the J gene end by 2 bases; junction bases not matched to a gene: 7. CDR3 bases: TGCGCCAGCAGCCAAGATAAGCCTAGCGGCCCCTACGAGCAGTACTTC. Its protein product is CASSQDKPSGPYEQYF.

Many counts were recorded for this clonotype. The V gene is TRBV2, the J gene TRBJ2-2; 11 bases line up with TRBD2. CDR1 is SNHLY, CDR2 FYNNEI, per germline. The CDR3 runs to 15 residues. After removal of 5 bases from V and 4 bases from J, the junction contained 3 bases not matched to a gene. The DNA for the CDR3 is TGTGCCAGCAGTAAAGGGACTAGCGGCACCGGGGAGCTGTTTTTT. This encodes CASSKGTSGTGELFF.

Ten or more counts support this clonotype. The chain uses TRBV10-2 and TRBJ2-2, with 11 bases fitting TRBD2. J lost 6 bases, V lost 6 bases, and 9 bases had no gene match. The germline V gene has CDR1 WSHSY and CDR2 SAAADI. This CDR3 region has 16 residues. CDR3 in amino acids: CASRALAGGWSGELFF. As DNA, the CDR3 is TGCGCCAGCAGAGCCCTAGCGGGGGGATGGTCCGGGGAGCTGTTTTTT.

For this clonotype: Given a much more abundant clone one base away, this may be a read error. The gene calls are TRBV28 and TRBJ2-5; 11 bases agree with TRBD2. CDR1 is MDHEN and CDR2 is SYDVKM in the germline V gene. Unmatched junction bases numbered 8, after V lost 8 bases and J lost 3 bases. The length of the CDR3 is 15 residues. CDR3 DNA sequence: TGTGCCAGCTGGTGGCAACTAGCGGGAGAAGAGACCCAGTACTTC. Residues: CASWWQLAGEETQYF.

Turning to this clonotype: Germline and junction disagree at one end, which may indicate a read error. The rearrangement joins TRBV7-2 to TRBJ1-2; no definite D call. Germline CDR1 is SGHTA and CDR2 is FQGNSA. The CDR3 consists of 13 residues. The CDR3 DNA reads TGTGCCAGCAGAGTTAGTTCAGACTATGGCTACGCCTTC. It translates to CASRVSSDYGYAF.

This clonotype showed up many times. The chain uses TRBV18 and TRBJ2-7; D not certain. The CDR3 consists of 13 residues. Germline assignment: CDR1 KGHSH and CDR2 LQKENI. V gave up 1 base and J gave up 6 bases, with 10 bases separating them. The CDR3 protein is CASSPRDYGEQYF. The CDR3 nucleotides read TGTGCCAGCTCACCACGAGATTACGGCGAGCAGTACTTC. Full variable domain (remainder filled in from reference TRBV18 and TRBJ2-7): NAGVMQNPRHLVRRRGQEARLRCSPMKGHSHVYWYRQLPEEGLKFMVYLQKENIIDESGMPKERFSAEFPKEGPSILRIQQVVRGDSAAYFCASSPRDYGEQYFGPGTRLTVT.

Only a few counts were recorded for this clonotype. This chain joins TRBV12-3 or TRBV12-4 and TRBJ1-4, with 7 nucleotides matching TRBD1. This CDR3 is 14 amino acids long. The ends lost 4 bases at V and 4 bases at J; junction bases unmatched: 3. CDR3 sequence: CASSYQGGNEKLFF. In DNA form, the CDR3 reads TGTGCCAGCAGTTACCAGGGGGGTAATGAAAAACTGTTTTTT.

This clonotype was detected many times. The chain carries TRBV5-6 and TRBJ2-3; D may match TRBD1 or TRBD2 (5 bases each). There are 17 residues in the CDR3. The V end was cut by 2 bases, the J end by 2 bases, with 18 bases between. Germline CDR1 reads SGHDT; CDR2 reads YYEEEE. Here the CDR3 DNA reads TGTGCCAGCAGCTTCTTAAACGCCGGGACCTTCACAGATACGCAGTATTTT. This encodes CASSFLNAGTFTDTQYF.

Points on this clonotype: A clone one base away is much larger, so this may be a read error. The chain links TRBV6-2 or TRBV6-3 to TRBJ2-5; no reliable D call. This CDR3 has 14 amino acids. Germline CDR1 reads MNHEY; CDR2 reads SVGEGT. Trimming took 3 bases from V and 1 from J, leaving 9 bases between them. The CDR3 loop reads CASSYFPPQETQYF. The CDR3, as DNA: TGTGCCAGCAGTTATTTTCCACCCCAAGAGACCCAGTACTTC.

This clonotype was observed at least ten times. CDR3: CASSEKTSGRNTQYF. CDR3 DNA sequence: TGTGCCAGCAGTGAAAAGACTAGCGGGAGAAATACGCAGTATTTT. The chain combines TRBV2 with TRBJ2-3; 12 bases agree with TRBD2. Losses at the gene ends were 2 bases for V and 7 bases for J; bases not matched to a gene: 4. The CDR3 has 15 residues. CDR1 is SNHLY and CDR2 is FYNNEI in the germline V gene.

This clonotype was observed a few times. One end of the junction varies from germline; a read error may be responsible. The rearrangement joins TRBV12-3 or TRBV12-4 to TRBJ2-5; the D gene is possibly TRBD1 (5 bases). This CDR3 is 11 amino acids long. CDR3: CASSLGQFTDF. For the CDR3, the DNA is TGTGCCAGCAGTTTAGGACAGTTTACGGACTTC.

The chain is built from TRBV15 and TRBJ1-5; D gene uncertain. Germline V CDR1 and CDR2: LNHNV, YYDKDF (reference sequence). The CDR3 is made up of 13 amino acids. The germline V and J ends were trimmed by 5 bases and 6 bases, with 11 bases remaining between them. CDR3 sequence reads: CATSFDVGQPQHF. The DNA for the CDR3 is TGTGCCACCAGCTTCGATGTAGGTCAGCCCCAGCATTTT.

In its sample, this clonotype was seen many times. In DNA, the CDR3 is TGTGCCAGCTCAGGGGTGGACGAGCAGTACTTC. Protein sequence: CASSGVDEQYF. The J gene is TRBJ2-7, the V gene TRBV18, with no clear D. Per the germline V gene, CDR1 is KGHSH and CDR2 is LQKENI. CDR3 length: 11 amino acids. Trimming stripped 5 bases from V and 5 bases from J, with 7 bases between.

The CDR3 sequence is CASSVSLAGRTGELFF. DNA of the CDR3: TGTGCCAGCAGCGTATCGCTAGCGGGACGGACCGGGGAGCTGTTTTTT. The chain carries TRBV9 and TRBJ2-2; TRBD2 agrees at 9 bases. Germline V gene lookup returns CDR1 SGDLS and CDR2 YYNGEE. Trimming at V came to 1 base and at J to 5 bases, leaving 6 bases not matched to a gene. CDR3 length equals 16 residues.

This clonotype appeared many times. This rearrangement joins TRBV28 to TRBJ2-5; D is unclear. Per the germline V gene, CDR1 is MDHEN and CDR2 is SYDVKM. The CDR3 extends over 13 amino acids. The V end was cut by 5 bases, the J end by 2 bases, with 9 bases between. Here the CDR3 reads CASSTGPQETQYF. The CDR3 DNA reads TGTGCCAGCAGTACCGGGCCTCAAGAGACCCAGTACTTC.

This clonotype has a handful of counts. The chain has TRBV5-5 and TRBJ2-5, with 7 bases matching TRBD1. The CDR3 sequence is 17 residues long. Trimming took 4 bases from V and 5 from J; bases not matched to a gene: 17. Germline loops: CDR1 SGHKS, CDR2 YYEKEE (reference sequence). The CDR3 reads CASSSGGRQGPGETQYF. CDR3 DNA sequence: TGTGCCAGCAGCAGTGGGGGTAGACAGGGCCCGGGGGAGACCCAGTACTTC. Complete variable domain (other parts from reference TRBV5-5 and TRBJ2-5): DAGVTQSPTHLIKTRGQQVTLRCSPISGHKSVSWYQQVLGQGPQFIFQYYEKEERGRGNFPDRFSARQFPNYSSELNVNALLLGDSALYLCASSSGGRQGPGETQYFGPGTRLLVL.